This TCR beta chain comes out of a study of tumor-infiltrating lymphocytes in primary liver carcinoma. Study at large: Lesions, classed as T1-T3 N0M0, spanned roughly 4.2 to 10 cm across. Notes on the study in general: Researchers found tumor-adjacent and tumor-blood pairs overlapped less than tumor region pairs. Relative to blood, tumors carried a significantly larger fraction of the repertoire in their top 250 clones (p = 0.039).

Total RNA (approximately 450 ng) served as template for TCR beta cDNA synthesis primed by a constant-region primer. A slightly modified ARM-PCR protocol with three nested multiplex PCR rounds produced these TCR beta libraries. Rounds one and two of PCR, each of 10 to 11 cycles, were primed with TRBV1-TRBV30 forward primers and a C-beta reverse primer. TCRdb reprocessed the multiplex PCR reads with MiXCR, giving one entry per CDR3 protein. The table records approximately 47,000 distinct CDR3 sequences, about 70% of them present only once. Unsorted bulk tissue of about 17-32 mg yielded co-extracted RNA and DNA. Patients underwent resection of primary liver carcinoma. Concerning this clonotype: Its matching antigen is unknown.

CDR3 length: 15 residues. Germline V gene lookup returns CDR1 MNHNY and CDR2 SVGAGI (reference sequence). V shed 3 bases and J shed 4 bases, with 16 bases lying between them. Sequencing was done on a sample of liver tumor tissue from sampling region 3. Subset defined: tumor region T3, left-lateral pole. The receptor's source is a man in his forties or fifties with primary liver carcinoma and hepatitis B virus infection. The chain links TRBV6-6 to TRBJ2-7; tentatively, D is TRBD1 or TRBD2 (5 bases each). This CDR3 reads CASSYGASWRYEQYF. The CDR3 DNA reads TGTGCCAGCAGTTATGGGGCTAGCTGGAGATACGAGCAGTACTTC.